This T cell receptor beta chain comes out of a study of blood T cell repertoires in COVID-19. Study-level information: Acute-phase and convalescent COVID-19 samples originated in the United States, Italy and Spain. T cells, B-cell-depleted T cells, or PBMCs provided the cDNA or gDNA that served as material.

The CDR3 contains 13 residues. Losses at the gene ends were 1 base for V and 5 bases for J; bases not matched to a gene: 1. Germline CDR1 SEHNR, CDR2 FQNEAQ (reference sequence). The assay was immunoSEQ multiplex PCR, and TCRdb's table has in-frame clones only and misses some. The sample has about 55,000 clones; around 85% are singletons. The chain recombines TRBV7-9 with TRBJ2-5; 7 nucleotides agree with TRBD1. Input material: peripheral blood. This clonotype was sampled from a human donor in a cohort sampled during active COVID-19. As DNA, the CDR3 is TGTGCCAGCAGCTTAGAGACAGGGGAGACCCAGTACTTC. It yields the protein CASSLETGETQYF.